This T cell receptor beta chain was sequenced for a study of blood T cell repertoires in COVID-19. Background on the study: Acute-phase and convalescent COVID-19 samples originated in the United States, Italy and Spain. PBMCs, B-cell-depleted T cells, or T cells provided the cDNA or gDNA that made up the material.

V shed 6 bases and J 0 bases; nucleotides not matched to a gene: 8. CDR3 length equals 16 residues. In germline, CDR1 is WNHNN, CDR2 SYGVQD (reference sequence). Under the authors' procedure: Reference gene primer amplification gave nucleated cell count estimates. Sequencing used immunoSEQ multiplex PCR; TCRdb keeps in-frame clones, though not all of them. V and J calls and clone size are given by that table; D and trimming were obtained from the DNA. The data show 45,000 to 55,000 clones, about nine tenths seen once. The material sequenced was peripheral blood. This clonotype was sampled from a human donor in a cohort sampled during active COVID-19. The chain has TRBV10-1 and TRBJ2-1, with 7 bases identical to TRBD2. Here the CDR3 reads CASSNSGFFSYNEQFF. CDR3 nucleotides: TGCGCCAGCAGCAATAGCGGGTTCTTCTCCTACAATGAGCAGTTCTTC.